Listed below are T cell receptor beta chains from one sample, sequenced in a study of T-cell reconstitution after alpha-beta-depleted transplantation in children. MiXCR was run by TCRdb on the PCR reads, yielding one entry per CDR3 protein. Of a few hundred thousand distinct CDR3 sequences in the sample, roughly 18% are singletons; the top ten hold 2.5% to 4%. The sample was PBMCs from the stem cell graft donor, taken from the stem cell graft. Receptor source: a human donor who donated a stem cell graft to a child with acute lymphoblastic leukemia. Each CDR3 is given with its conserved first and last residue. The D gene is left open where the match is weak. Only some rows state a clone size, as once, few, many or a class for expanded clones.

J	D	size	V	DNA	CDR3
TRBJ1-5	.	.	TRBV5-6	TGTGCCAGCAGCCCGTCCTTGAGGAGGGCGGACCAGCCCCAGCATTTT	CASSPSLRRADQPQHF
TRBJ2-2	TRBD2	few	TRBV18	TGTGCCAGCTCACCACCGGGACTAGCGGGAGGGAACACCGGGGAGCTGTTTTTT	CASSPPGLAGGNTGELFF
TRBJ2-1	.	.	TRBV6-5	TGTGCCAGCAGTTTGTGGGCCATGGTCGGGCAAGAAGAGCAGTTCTTC	CASSLWAMVGQEEQFF
TRBJ2-1	TRBD2	few	TRBV12-3/TRBV12-4	TGTGCCAGCAGTTTATACCTAGCGGAGGGAGGGCCGGGGAATGAGCAGTTCTTC	CASSLYLAEGGPGNEQFF
TRBJ2-2	.	few	TRBV12-3/TRBV12-4	TGTGCCAGCCGGGAGCAACAAACCGGGGAGCTGTTTTTT	CASREQQTGELFF
TRBJ1-1	.	few	TRBV4-1	TGCGCCAGCAGCCAAGAACAAGCGGGGGGGGGTTTTGAAGCTTTCTTT	CASSQEQAGGGFEAFF
TRBJ2-3	.	few	TRBV5-1	TGCGCCAGCAGCTTACCTCGGGATACGCAGTATTTT	CASSLPRDTQYF
TRBJ2-7	.	few	TRBV20-1	TGCAGTGCTAGAGACAGTAGCGGCTACGAGCAGTACTTC	CSARDSSGYEQYF
TRBJ2-1	TRBD2	.	TRBV14	TGTGCCAGCAGCTACCGGGAGGAATGGGTCAATGAGCAGTTCTTC	CASSYREEWVNEQFF
TRBJ2-5	.	few	TRBV20-1	TGCAGTGCAAGAGCGGGTGGGGCCCAGTACTTC	CSARAGGAQYF
TRBJ2-1	.	few	TRBV4-1	TGCGCCAGCAGCCTAGGGGGCGGGAGGACGAACAATGAGCAGTTCTTC	CASSLGGGRTNNEQFF
TRBJ2-7	.	few	TRBV5-4	TGTGCCAGCAGCTTGCAGTCGGCCTCCTACGAGCAGTACTTC	CASSLQSASYEQYF
TRBJ2-1	TRBD1	few	TRBV12-3/TRBV12-4	TGTGCCAGCAGTTACAGGGGTGGGGACAATGAGCAGTTCTTC	CASSYRGGDNEQFF
TRBJ2-2	.	.	TRBV27	TGTGCCAGCAGTTTACTGGGGATCACCGGGGAGCTGTTTTTT	CASSLLGITGELFF
TRBJ2-1	.	few	TRBV27	TGTGCCAGCAGTCCCCGGAGTAATGAGCAGTTCTTC	CASSPRSNEQFF
TRBJ1-1	.	few	TRBV20-1	TGCAGTGCTAGAAACCCTCAGCTGAACACTGAAGCTTTCTTT	CSARNPQLNTEAFF
TRBJ2-7	.	.	TRBV25-1	TGTGCCAGCAGTGAACGTGGGGGCTACGAGCAGTACTTC	CASSERGGYEQYF
TRBJ2-7	TRBD1	few	TRBV11-2	TGTGCCAGCAGCTCCCTACGTTCAGGGGGAGAGGGCGAGCAGTACTTC	CASSSLRSGGEGEQYF
TRBJ2-1	TRBD2	few	TRBV12-3/TRBV12-4	TGTGCCAGCAGTCAGAGCGGGACCTACAATGAGCAGTTCTTC	CASSQSGTYNEQFF
TRBJ1-1	.	.	TRBV4-1	TGCGCCAGCAGCCAAGATCAAGGACAGCACCCTGGGACTGAAGCTTTCTTT	CASSQDQGQHPGTEAFF
TRBJ2-2	.	few	TRBV29-1	TGCAGCGTGCGGACAGGGAGCGGGGCGTACACCGGGGAGCTGTTTTTT	CSVRTGSGAYTGELFF
TRBJ2-1	TRBD2	many	TRBV7-3	TGTGCCAGCAGCTTTTCTAAGGGGAGCGGGAGTGGGTATGAGCAGTTCTTC	CASSFSKGSGSGYEQFF
TRBJ2-1	.	.	TRBV25-1	TGTGCCAGCGACGTAGGGCTGAACAATGAGCAGTTCTTC	CASDVGLNNEQFF
TRBJ2-7	TRBD1	.	TRBV15	TGTGCCACCAGCAGAGCGAGGACAGGCCCCTACGAGCAGTACTTC	CATSRARTGPYEQYF
TRBJ2-7	.	.	TRBV7-2	TGTGCCAGCAGCTTTGGCGGGGGCCCCTACGAGCAGTACTTC	CASSFGGGPYEQYF
TRBJ2-7	TRBD2	many	TRBV12-3/TRBV12-4	TGTGCCAGCAGTTTCAGCGGGACCGAGCAGTACTTC	CASSFSGTEQYF
TRBJ2-3	.	few	TRBV3-1	TGTGCCAGCAGCCAAGAACGGGATACGCAGTATTTT	CASSQERDTQYF